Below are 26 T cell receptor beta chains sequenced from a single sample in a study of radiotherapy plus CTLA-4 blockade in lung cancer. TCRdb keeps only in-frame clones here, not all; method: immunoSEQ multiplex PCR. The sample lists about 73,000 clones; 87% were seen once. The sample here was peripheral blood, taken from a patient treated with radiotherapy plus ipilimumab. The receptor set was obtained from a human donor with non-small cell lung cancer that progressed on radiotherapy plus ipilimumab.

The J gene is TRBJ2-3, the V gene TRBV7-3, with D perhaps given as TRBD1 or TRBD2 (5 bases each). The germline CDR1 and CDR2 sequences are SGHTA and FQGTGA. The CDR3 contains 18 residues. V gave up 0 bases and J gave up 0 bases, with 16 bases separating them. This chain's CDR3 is CASSLTPPGAGSTDTQYF. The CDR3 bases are TGTGCCAGCAGCTTAACCCCCCCCGGGGCGGGTAGCACAGATACGCAGTATTTT.

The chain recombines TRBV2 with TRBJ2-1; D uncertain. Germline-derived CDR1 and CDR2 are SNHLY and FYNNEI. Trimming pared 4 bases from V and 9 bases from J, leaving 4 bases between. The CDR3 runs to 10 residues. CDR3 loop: CASSGFEQFF. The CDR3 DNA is TGTGCCAGCAGTGGATTTGAGCAGTTCTTC.

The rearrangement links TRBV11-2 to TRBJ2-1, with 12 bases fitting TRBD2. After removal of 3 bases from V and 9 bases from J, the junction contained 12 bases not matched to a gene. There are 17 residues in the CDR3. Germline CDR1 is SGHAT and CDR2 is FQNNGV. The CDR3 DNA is TGTGCCAGCAGCTTGTACCTGCTAGCGGGAGGGCCTATTGAGCAGTTCTTC. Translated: CASSLYLLAGGPIEQFF.

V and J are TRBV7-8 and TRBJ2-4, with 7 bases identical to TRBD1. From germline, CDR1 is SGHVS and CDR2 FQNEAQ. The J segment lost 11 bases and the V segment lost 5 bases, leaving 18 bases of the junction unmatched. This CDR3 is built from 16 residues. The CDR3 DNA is TGTGCCAGCAGCCCCCGGGACAGCCTTGATTTTTCGGTTCAGTACTTC. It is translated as CASSPRDSLDFSVQYF.

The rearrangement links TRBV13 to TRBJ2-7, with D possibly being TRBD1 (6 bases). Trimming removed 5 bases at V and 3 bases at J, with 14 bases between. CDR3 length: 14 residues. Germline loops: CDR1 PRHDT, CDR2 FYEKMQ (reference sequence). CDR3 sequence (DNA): TGTGCCAGCAGCCTCCAGATGGACAGCTACGAGCAGTACTTC. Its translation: CASSLQMDSYEQYF.

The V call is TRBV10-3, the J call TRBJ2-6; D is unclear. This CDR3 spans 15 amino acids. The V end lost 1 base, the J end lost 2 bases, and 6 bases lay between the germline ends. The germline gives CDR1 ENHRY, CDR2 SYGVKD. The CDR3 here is CAISEFIPGANVLTF. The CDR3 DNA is TGTGCCATCAGTGAGTTCATTCCTGGGGCCAACGTCCTGACTTTC.

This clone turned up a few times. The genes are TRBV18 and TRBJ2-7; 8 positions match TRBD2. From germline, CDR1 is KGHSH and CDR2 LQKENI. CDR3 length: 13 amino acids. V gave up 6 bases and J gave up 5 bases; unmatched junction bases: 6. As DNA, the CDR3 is TGTGCCAGCTCGCGGGGGGTGGGAGACGAGCAGTACTTC. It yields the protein CASSRGVGDEQYF.

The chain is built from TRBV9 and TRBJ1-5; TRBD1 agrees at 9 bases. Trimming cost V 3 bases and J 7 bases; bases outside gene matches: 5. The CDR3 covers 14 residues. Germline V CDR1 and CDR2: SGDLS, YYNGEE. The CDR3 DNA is TGTGCCAGCAGCGCTACAGGGGGCGCACAGCCCCAGCATTTT. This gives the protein CASSATGGAQPQHF.

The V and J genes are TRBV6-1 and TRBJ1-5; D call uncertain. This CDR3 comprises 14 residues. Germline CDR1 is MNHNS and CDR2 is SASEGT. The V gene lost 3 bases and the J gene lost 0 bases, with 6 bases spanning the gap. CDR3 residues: CASSDGHSNQPQHF. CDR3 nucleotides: TGTGCCAGCAGTGACGGCCATAGCAATCAGCCCCAGCATTTT.

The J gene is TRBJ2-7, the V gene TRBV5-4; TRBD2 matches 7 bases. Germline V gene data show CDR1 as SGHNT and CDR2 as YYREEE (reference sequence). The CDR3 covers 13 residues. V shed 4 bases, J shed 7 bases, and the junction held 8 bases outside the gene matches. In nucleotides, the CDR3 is TGTGCCAGCAGCCTATCGGGGGGACGGGAGCAGTACGTC. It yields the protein CASSLSGGREQYV.

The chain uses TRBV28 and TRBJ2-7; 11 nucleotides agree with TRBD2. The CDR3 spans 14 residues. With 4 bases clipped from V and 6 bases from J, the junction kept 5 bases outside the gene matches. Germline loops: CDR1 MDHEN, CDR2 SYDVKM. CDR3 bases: TGTGCCAGCAGTTCCCCTAGCGGGAGGAGCGAGCAGTACTTC. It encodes CASSSPSGRSEQYF. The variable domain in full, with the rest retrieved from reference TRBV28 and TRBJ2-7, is DVKVTQSSRYLVKRTGEKVFLECVQDMDHENMFWYRQDPGLGLRLIYFSYDVKMKEKGDIPEGYSVSREKKERFSLILESASTNQTSMYLCASSSPSGRSEQYFGPGTRLTVT.

CDR3 region: CASSIRAGGNQPQHF. The CDR3 DNA follows: TGTGCCAGTAGTATTCGGGCAGGGGGCAATCAGCCCCAGCATTTT. The chain joins TRBV19 to TRBJ1-5; tentative D call: TRBD1 (6 bases). The CDR3 runs to 15 residues. Germline CDR1 is LNHDA and CDR2 is SQIVND (reference sequence). The V and J ends lost 3 bases and 2 bases respectively, with 11 bases between them.

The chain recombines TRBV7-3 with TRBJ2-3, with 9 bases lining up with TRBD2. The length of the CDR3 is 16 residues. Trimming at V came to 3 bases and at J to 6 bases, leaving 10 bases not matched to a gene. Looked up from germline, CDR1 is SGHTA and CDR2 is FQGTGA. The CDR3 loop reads CASSFIGGRAIDTQYF. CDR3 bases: TGTGCCAGCAGCTTTATTGGCGGGAGGGCCATTGATACGCAGTATTTT.

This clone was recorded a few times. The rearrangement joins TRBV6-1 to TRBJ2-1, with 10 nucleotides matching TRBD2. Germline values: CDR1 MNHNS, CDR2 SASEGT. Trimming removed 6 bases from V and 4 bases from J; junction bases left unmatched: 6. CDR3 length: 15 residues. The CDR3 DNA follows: TGTGCCAGCAGACCAGCGGGAGGGGGTTACAATGAGCAGTTCTTC. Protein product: CASRPAGGGYNEQFF.

CDR3 sequence: CASSPVSGLAGPEYF. In DNA form, the CDR3 reads TGTGCCAGCAGTCCCGTGTCAGGACTAGCGGGACCAGAGTACTTC. The V call is TRBV28, the J call TRBJ2-5, with 12 bases fitting TRBD2. This CDR3 spans 15 amino acids. Germline values: CDR1 MDHEN, CDR2 SYDVKM. Germline trimming cut 5 bases from V and 12 bases from J; bases unmatched to any gene: 13.

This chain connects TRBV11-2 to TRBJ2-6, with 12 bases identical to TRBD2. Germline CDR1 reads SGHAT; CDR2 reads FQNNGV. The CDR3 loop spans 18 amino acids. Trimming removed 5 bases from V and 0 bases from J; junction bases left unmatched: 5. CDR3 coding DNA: TGTGCCAGCAGCCCGACTAGCGGGAGTTTCTCTGGGGCCAACGTCCTGACTTTC. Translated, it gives CASSPTSGSFSGANVLTF.

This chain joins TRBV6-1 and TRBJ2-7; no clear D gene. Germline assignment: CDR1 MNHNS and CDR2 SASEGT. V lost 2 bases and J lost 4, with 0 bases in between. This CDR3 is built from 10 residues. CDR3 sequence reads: CASSEYEQYF. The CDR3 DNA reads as TGTGCCAGCAGTGAATACGAGCAGTACTTC.

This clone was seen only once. The CDR3 sequence is CASSGLAGAKNIQYF. The CDR3 coding sequence is TGTGCCAGCAGTGGGCTAGCGGGAGCCAAAAACATTCAGTACTTC. The chain links TRBV2 to TRBJ2-4; 8 bases agree with TRBD2. Germline assignment: CDR1 SNHLY and CDR2 FYNNEI. The CDR3 totals 15 residues. Germline trimming cut 4 bases from V and 0 bases from J; bases unmatched to any gene: 2.

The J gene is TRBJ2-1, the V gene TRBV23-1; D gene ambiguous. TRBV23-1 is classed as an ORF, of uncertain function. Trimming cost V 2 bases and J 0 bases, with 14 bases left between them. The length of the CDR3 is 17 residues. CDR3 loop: CASSQPDKVPSYNEQFF. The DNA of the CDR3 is TGCGCCAGCAGTCAACCTGACAAGGTACCCTCCTACAATGAGCAGTTCTTC.

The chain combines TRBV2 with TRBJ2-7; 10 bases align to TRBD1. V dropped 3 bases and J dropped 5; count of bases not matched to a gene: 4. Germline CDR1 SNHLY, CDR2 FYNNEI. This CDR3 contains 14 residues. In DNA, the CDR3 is TGTGCCAGCAGTGAGTCGACAGGGGGCCACGAGCAGTACTTC. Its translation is CASSESTGGHEQYF.

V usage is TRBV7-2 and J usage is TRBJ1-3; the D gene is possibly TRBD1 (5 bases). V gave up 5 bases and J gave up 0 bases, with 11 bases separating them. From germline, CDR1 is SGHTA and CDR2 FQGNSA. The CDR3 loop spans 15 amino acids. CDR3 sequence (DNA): TGTGCCAGCAGCCGGTCAGACAGCTCTGGAAACACCATATATTTT. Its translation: CASSRSDSSGNTIYF.

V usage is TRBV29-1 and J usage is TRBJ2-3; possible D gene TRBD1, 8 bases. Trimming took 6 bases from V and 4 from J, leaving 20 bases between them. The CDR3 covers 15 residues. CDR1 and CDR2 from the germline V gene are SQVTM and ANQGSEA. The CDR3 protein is CSVDGRQGAADTQYF. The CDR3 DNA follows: TGCAGCGTGGACGGGAGGCAGGGGGCCGCAGATACGCAGTATTTT.

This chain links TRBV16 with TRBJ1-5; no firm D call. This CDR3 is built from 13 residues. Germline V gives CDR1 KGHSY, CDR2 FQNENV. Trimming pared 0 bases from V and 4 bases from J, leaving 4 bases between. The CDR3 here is CASSQSGNQPQHF. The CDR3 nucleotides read TGTGCCAGCAGCCAATCAGGGAATCAGCCCCAGCATTTT.

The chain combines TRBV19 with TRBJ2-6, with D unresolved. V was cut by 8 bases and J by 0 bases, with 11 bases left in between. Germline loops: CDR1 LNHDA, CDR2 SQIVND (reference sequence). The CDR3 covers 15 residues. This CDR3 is CASLGRPSGANVLTF. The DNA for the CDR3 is TGTGCCAGTTTAGGGCGGCCCTCTGGGGCCAACGTCCTGACTTTC. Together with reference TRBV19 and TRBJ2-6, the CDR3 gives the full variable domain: DGGITQSPKYLFRKEGQNVTLSCEQNLNHDAMYWYRQDPGQGLRLIYYSQIVNDFQKGDIAEGYSVSREKKESFPLTVTSAQKNPTAFYLCASLGRPSGANVLTFGAGSRLTVL.

The CDR3 coding sequence is TGTGCCAGCAGCCAGGGGGGACTAGCGGCCAAAAACATTCAGTACTTC. Protein product: CASSQGGLAAKNIQYF. The V gene is TRBV4-2, the J gene TRBJ2-4, with 10 nucleotides matching TRBD2. This CDR3 has 16 residues. V lost 3 bases to trimming and J lost 1 base; unmatched junction nucleotides: 3. Germline CDR1 reads LGHNA; CDR2 reads YNFKEQ.

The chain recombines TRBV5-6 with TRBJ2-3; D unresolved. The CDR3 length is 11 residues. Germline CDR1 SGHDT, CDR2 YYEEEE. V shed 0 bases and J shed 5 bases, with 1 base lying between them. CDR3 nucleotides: TGTGCCAGCAGCTTGGGAGATACGCAGTATTTT. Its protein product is CASSLGDTQYF.